Below are 13 T cell receptor beta chains sequenced from a single sample in a study of control samples from healthy donors and cancer patients. Using immunoSEQ multiplex PCR, the repertoire was profiled, and TCRdb retains in-frame clones only, with some absent. The table shows 150,000 to 200,000 clones, with roughly 89% occurring only once. The source material was blood. These receptors were obtained from a woman in her thirties in good health.

This chain links TRBV9 with TRBJ1-3, with 7 bases that match TRBD1. This CDR3 is 19 amino acids long. V gave up 4 bases and J gave up 0 bases; unmatched junction bases: 16. Germline CDR1 is SGDLS and CDR2 is YYNGEE. CDR3 sequence: CASSPTPGQAPNSGNTIYF. Here the CDR3 DNA reads TGTGCCAGCAGCCCCACGCCTGGACAGGCCCCTAACTCTGGAAACACCATATATTTT.

The chain links TRBV21-1 to TRBJ1-1. TRBV21-1 is a listed pseudogene. CDR3 length: 13 amino acids. The CDR3 reads CASSKADNTEAFF. The CDR3 DNA is TGTGCCAGCAGCAAAGCGGACAACACTGAAGCTTTCTTT.

The CDR3 coding sequence is TGTGCCAGCAGCTGGAGGACAGGGAGAGGTACCTATGGCTACACCTTC. Its translation is CASSWRTGRGTYGYTF. The chain recombines TRBV5-4 with TRBJ1-2; 8 positions agree with TRBD1. Per germline, CDR1 SGHNT and CDR2 YYREEE (reference sequence). The CDR3 is 16 residues long. The V and J ends lost 3 bases and 4 bases, in that order; junction bases with no gene match: 11.

The J gene is TRBJ1-2, the V gene TRBV4-2; tentatively, D is TRBD1 (5 bases). Germline CDR1 and CDR2: LGHNA and YNFKEQ. The length of the CDR3 is 13 residues. V was cut by 5 bases and J by 2 bases, with 9 bases left in between. CDR3 protein: CASSGTGNYGYTF. The CDR3 nucleotides read TGTGCCAGCAGCGGGACGGGGAACTATGGCTACACCTTC.

The gene calls are TRBV16 and TRBJ1-4; no firm D call. Trimming left V 2 bases short and J 4 bases short, with 8 bases between. The CDR3 extends over 14 amino acids. In germline, CDR1 is KGHSY, CDR2 FQNENV. The CDR3 bases are TGTGCCAGCAGCCAAGGGTACGGTAATGAAAAACTGTTTTTT. Protein product: CASSQGYGNEKLFF.

The chain has TRBV19 and TRBJ2-1; TRBD2 matches at 11 bases. The germline CDR1 and CDR2 sequences are LNHDA and SQIVND (reference sequence). This CDR3 is built from 14 residues. V shed 10 bases, J shed 0 bases, and the junction held 2 bases outside the gene matches. The CDR3, as DNA: TGTGCCATTACTAGCGGGAGCTCCTACAATGAGCAGTTCTTC. Encoded protein: CAITSGSSYNEQFF.

V and J are TRBV19 and TRBJ1-5; D remains ambiguous. This CDR3 is 14 amino acids long. The ends were cut back, 7 bases at V and 0 bases at J, with 10 bases in the middle. Per germline, CDR1 LNHDA and CDR2 SQIVND (reference sequence). The CDR3 region is CASTAPYSNQPQHF. The CDR3 DNA sequence: TGTGCCAGTACAGCCCCCTATAGCAATCAGCCCCAGCATTTT.

This rearrangement joins TRBV25-1 to TRBJ1-1; TRBD1 is a possible D gene (6 bases). CDR3 length: 15 residues. Germline CDR1 reads MGHDK; CDR2 reads SYGVNS. V was shortened by 4 bases and J by 0 bases, with 12 bases between the two germline ends. CDR3 loop: CASSGYGGMNTEAFF. The CDR3 nucleotides read TGTGCCAGCAGTGGGTACGGGGGCATGAACACTGAAGCTTTCTTT.

V and J are TRBV3-1 (or the pseudogene TRBV3-2) and TRBJ1-2, with TRBD1 identical over 12 bases. Losses at the gene ends were 1 base for V and 8 bases for J; bases not matched to a gene: 5. The V gene's germline CDR1 is LGHDT and CDR2 YNNKEL (reference sequence). The CDR3 is 15 residues long. As DNA, the CDR3 is TGTGCCAGCAGCCAAGTCGGGACAGGGGGCAGGGGCTACACCTTC. Translated: CASSQVGTGGRGYTF.

The chain links TRBV6-5 to TRBJ2-2, with 10 bases aligning to TRBD1. The V gene's germline CDR1 is MNHEY and CDR2 SVGAGI. The CDR3 is made up of 15 amino acids. The V segment lost 2 bases and the J segment 4 bases; nucleotides outside the gene matches: 1. The CDR3 bases are TGTGCCAGCAGTTACGGGACAGGGGTCACCGGGGAGCTGTTTTTT. The encoded protein is CASSYGTGVTGELFF.

J is TRBJ2-7 and V is TRBV7-3; TRBD2 agrees at 8 bases. The germline V gene has CDR1 SGHTA and CDR2 FQGTGA. The CDR3 sequence is 14 residues long. The J segment lost 5 bases and the V segment lost 0 bases, leaving 3 bases of the junction unmatched. The CDR3 reads CASSLTSGMNEQYF. Written as DNA, the CDR3 is TGTGCCAGCAGCTTAACTAGCGGGATGAACGAGCAGTACTTC. Using reference TRBV7-3 and TRBJ2-7 for the parts outside the CDR3, the full variable domain is GAGVSQTPSNKVTEKGKYVELRCDPISGHTALYWYRQSLGQGPEFLIYFQGTGAADDSGLPNDRFFAVRPEGSVSTLKIQRTERGDSAVYLCASSLTSGMNEQYFGPGTRLTVT.

The chain uses TRBV6-5 and TRBJ1-1, with 11 bases that match TRBD1. Looked up from germline, CDR1 is MNHEY and CDR2 is SVGAGI. With V trimmed by 5 bases and J by 5 bases, 4 bases remained unmatched. This CDR3 is built from 14 residues. The CDR3 loop is CASSTWDRGTEAFF. For the CDR3, the DNA is TGTGCCAGCAGTACATGGGACAGGGGGACTGAAGCTTTCTTT.

The chain recombines TRBV2 with TRBJ1-1; D is possibly TRBD1 (5 bases). This CDR3 has 14 amino acids. CDR1 is SNHLY and CDR2 is FYNNEI in the germline V gene. Trimming stripped 7 bases from V and 1 base from J, with 13 bases between. CDR3 amino acids: CASIMWDGNTEAFF. CDR3 bases: TGTGCCAGCATTATGTGGGACGGGAACACTGAAGCTTTCTTT.